In its sample, the clone carrying this TCR beta chain was seen a few times. Its antigen remains unidentified. Processing was applied to graft tissue in order to liberate intraepithelial and lamina propria lymphocytes. Assay: immunoSEQ multiplex PCR; the TCRdb copy retains only in-frame clones and omits some. Here the sample spans 13,000 or so clones, around two thirds being singletons. Germline assignment: CDR1 MDHEN and CDR2 SYDVKM. The germline V and J ends were trimmed by 4 bases and 2 bases, with 8 bases remaining between them. This CDR3 spans 13 amino acids. This record belongs to a study of graft-versus-host responses after intestinal transplantation. Overall study findings and caveats: High graft-versus-host to host-versus-graft clonal ratios were found in allografts of patients who had graft-donor T cell macrochimerism. GvH clones detected in recipient marrow included some appearing first in ileum or blood.

The V gene is TRBV28, the J gene TRBJ1-1; possible D gene TRBD1, 5 bases. This TCR was sampled from a human patient who received an intestinal transplant, so some T cells may come from the graft donor. The input for sequencing was ileum tissue, taken 16 days after intestinal transplant. The chain's CDR3 is CASSYTGNTEAFF. Here the CDR3 DNA reads TGTGCCAGCAGTTACACAGGAAACACTGAAGCTTTCTTT.